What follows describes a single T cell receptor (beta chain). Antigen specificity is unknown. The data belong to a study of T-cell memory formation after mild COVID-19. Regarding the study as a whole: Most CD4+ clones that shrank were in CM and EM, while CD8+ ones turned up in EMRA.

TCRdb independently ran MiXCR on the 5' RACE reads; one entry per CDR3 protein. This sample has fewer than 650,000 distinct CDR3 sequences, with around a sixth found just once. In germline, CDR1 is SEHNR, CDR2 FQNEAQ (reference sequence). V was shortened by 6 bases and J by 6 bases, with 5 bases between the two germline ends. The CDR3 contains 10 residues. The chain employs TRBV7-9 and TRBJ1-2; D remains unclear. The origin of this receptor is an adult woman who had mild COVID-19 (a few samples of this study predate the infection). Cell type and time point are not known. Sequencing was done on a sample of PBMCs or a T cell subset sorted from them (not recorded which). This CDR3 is CASSLDGYTF. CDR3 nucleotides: TGTGCCAGCAGTCTCGATGGCTACACCTTC.